Listed below are T cell receptor beta chains from one sample, sequenced in a study of blood T cell repertoires in COVID-19. TCRdb keeps only in-frame clones here, not all; method: immunoSEQ multiplex PCR. Here the sample spans 250,000 or so clones, 89% being singletons. Sequencing used peripheral blood. Receptors originate from a woman between 40 and 50 years old who had recovered from COVID-19. The CDR3 runs from the conserved cysteine through the conserved F or W. The D gene is left open where the match is weak. Clone size is shown for a subset of rows, as once, few, many or a class of expanded clone.

D gene	clone size	V gene	J gene	CDR3 protein	CDR3 DNA
TRBD1	once	TRBV13	TRBJ1-2	CASSSSRDSYGYTF	TGTGCCAGCAGCTCTTCCCGGGACAGCTATGGCTACACCTTC
-	-	TRBV3-1/TRBV3-2	TRBJ1-1	CASSQGPRQGPEAFF	TGTGCCAGCAGCCAAGGGCCGCGGCAGGGCCCTGAAGCTTTCTTT
TRBD2	-	TRBV4-1	TRBJ2-5	CASSPRGEETQYF	TGCGCCAGCAGCCCCCGGGGGGAAGAGACCCAGTACTTC
TRBD2	-	TRBV28	TRBJ2-5	CASSLRLAGGETQYF	TGTGCCAGCAGTTTACGGCTAGCGGGAGGAGAGACCCAGTACTTC
TRBD2	-	TRBV13	TRBJ2-3	CASSLAAGVGADTQYF	TGTGCCAGCAGCTTAGCGGCGGGAGTAGGGGCAGATACGCAGTATTTT
-	-	TRBV6-5	TRBJ1-6	CASSSGSHNSPLHF	TGTGCCAGCAGTTCCGGGTCCCATAATTCACCCCTCCACTTT
TRBD1	-	TRBV5-1	TRBJ1-1	CASSPGQGAGTEAFF	TGCGCCAGCAGCCCCGGACAGGGGGCAGGGACTGAAGCTTTCTTT
TRBD1	once	TRBV19	TRBJ2-2	CASSTQGGAGTGELFF	TGTGCCAGTTCCACACAAGGGGGCGCGGGCACCGGGGAGCTGTTTTTT
-	-	TRBV5-6	TRBJ2-1	CASSRRAPNGSIEQFF	TGTGCCAGCAGCCGGAGGGCCCCTAACGGGAGTATTGAGCAGTTCTTC
-	once	TRBV11-2	TRBJ2-2	CASSLLRELFF	TGTGCCAGCAGTCTACTCCGGGAGCTGTTTTTT
-	-	TRBV3-1/TRBV3-2	TRBJ1-1	CASSQEAGNTEAFF	TGTGCCAGCAGCCAAGAAGCCGGGAACACTGAAGCTTTCTTT
TRBD2	-	TRBV13	TRBJ2-4	CASSFGTSGRAEAIQYF	TGTGCCAGCAGCTTCGGGACTAGCGGGAGGGCCGAAGCCATTCAGTACTTC
-	-	TRBV19	TRBJ2-1	CASGDNIEQFF	TGTGCCAGCGGAGATAACATTGAGCAGTTCTTC
-	-	TRBV7-9	TRBJ2-7	CASSSRDNSYEQYF	TGTGCCAGCAGCTCCCGGGACAACTCCTACGAGCAGTACTTC
TRBD1	once	TRBV5-4	TRBJ2-7	CASSLGQGAWEQYF	TGTGCCAGCAGCTTGGGGCAGGGGGCATGGGAGCAGTACTTC
TRBD2	-	TRBV27	TRBJ2-1	CASSLLAGGSYNEQFF	TGTGCCAGCAGTTTATTAGCGGGAGGCTCCTACAATGAGCAGTTCTTC
-	once	TRBV3-1/TRBV3-2	TRBJ2-1	CASSQVGNEQFF	TGTGCCAGCAGCCAGGTCGGCAATGAGCAGTTCTTC
TRBD2	once	TRBV9	TRBJ2-3	CASSVLSGGALSTDTQYF	TGTGCCAGCAGCGTTCTTAGCGGGGGGGCCCTAAGCACAGATACGCAGTATTTT
TRBD1	-	TRBV29-1	TRBJ2-7	CSVEAQSWGQTYEQYF	TGCAGCGTTGAAGCGCAATCCTGGGGACAGACCTACGAGCAGTACTTC
TRBD2	-	TRBV9	TRBJ2-1	CASSVISSGTSYNEQFF	TGTGCCAGCAGCGTAATCTCTAGCGGTACCTCCTACAATGAGCAGTTCTTC
TRBD1	-	TRBV9	TRBJ2-5	CASSVVRTGEETQYF	TGTGCCAGCAGCGTAGTCCGGACAGGCGAAGAGACCCAGTACTTC
-	-	TRBV24-1	TRBJ1-2	CATSDQGGYGYTF	TGTGCCACCAGTGACCAAGGAGGCTATGGCTACACCTTC
TRBD2	-	TRBV9	TRBJ2-1	CASSVARTSGTLYEQFF	TGTGCCAGCAGCGTAGCTCGCACTAGCGGGACACTCTATGAGCAGTTCTTC
TRBD1	-	TRBV18	TRBJ1-2	CASSPAGGDYGYTF	TGTGCCAGCTCACCAGCAGGGGGTGACTATGGCTACACCTTC
-	-	TRBV29-1	TRBJ2-7	CSVGGHDDYEQYF	TGCAGCGTGGGGGGGCACGACGACTACGAGCAGTACTTC
TRBD1	-	TRBV10-3	TRBJ1-5	CAISESSTGDQPQHF	TGTGCCATCAGTGAGTCGTCAACAGGGGATCAGCCCCAGCATTTT
-	-	TRBV18	TRBJ1-1	CASSPYRDGQGAFF	TGTGCCAGCTCACCTTATAGGGACGGCCAGGGGGCTTTCTTT
TRBD2	-	TRBV5-1	TRBJ2-3	CASSLGLAGVLTDTQYF	TGCGCCAGCAGCTTGGGACTAGCGGGAGTTTTGACAGATACGCAGTATTTT
-	-	TRBV3-1/TRBV3-2	TRBJ2-7	CASSQIPRYEQYF	TGTGCCAGCAGCCAAATCCCCAGGTACGAGCAGTACTTC
TRBD1	-	TRBV3-1/TRBV3-2	TRBJ2-7	CASSQRPGTVDEQYF	TGTGCCAGCAGCCAGCGCCCCGGGACAGTCGACGAGCAGTACTTC
-	-	TRBV3-1/TRBV3-2	TRBJ2-1	CASSQGPGGLRPGEQFF	TGTGCCAGCAGCCAAGGGCCCGGCGGACTTCGACCTGGTGAGCAGTTCTTC
-	-	TRBV7-9	TRBJ2-1	CASSSQTSSNNEQFF	TGTGCCAGCAGCTCCCAAACTAGCAGCAACAATGAGCAGTTCTTC
-	-	TRBV4-1	TRBJ1-1	CASSQEADTEAFF	TGCGCCAGCAGCCAAGAGGCCGACACTGAAGCTTTCTTT
TRBD1	-	TRBV2	TRBJ2-7	CASSVGQLFSYEQYF	TGTGCCAGCAGTGTGGGACAGTTGTTCTCCTACGAGCAGTACTTC
-	-	TRBV3-1/TRBV3-2	TRBJ1-1	CASSQVPQSNTEAFF	TGTGCCAGCAGCCAAGTCCCCCAGTCGAACACTGAAGCTTTCTTT
-	-	TRBV12-3/TRBV12-4	TRBJ1-5	CASSPGLEQPQHF	TGTGCCAGCAGTCCAGGGTTGGAGCAGCCCCAGCATTTT
-	-	TRBV4-2	TRBJ2-2	CASSQLNPGELFF	TGTGCCAGCAGCCAATTAAATCCCGGGGAGCTGTTTTTT
TRBD1	-	TRBV6-5	TRBJ1-1	CASSYRGQSSEAFF	TGTGCCAGCAGTTACCGGGGACAGTCCTCTGAAGCTTTCTTT
TRBD2	-	TRBV3-1/TRBV3-2	TRBJ2-5	CASSQPGLAGVETQYF	TGTGCCAGCAGCCAACCGGGACTAGCGGGAGTGGAGACCCAGTACTTC
-	-	TRBV29-1	TRBJ2-7	CSVEGGEGGPTYEQYF	TGCAGCGTTGAAGGGGGAGAGGGAGGCCCGACCTACGAGCAGTACTTC
-	-	TRBV7-9	TRBJ2-5	CASSTQGGSQETQYF	TGTGCCAGCAGCACACAGGGAGGGAGCCAAGAGACCCAGTACTTC
-	-	TRBV6-2/TRBV6-3	TRBJ1-3	CASRYTAGSGNTIYF	TGTGCCAGCAGGTACACCGCGGGATCTGGAAACACCATATATTTT
-	-	TRBV7-6	TRBJ1-1	CASSFYGDTEAFF	TGTGCCAGCAGCTTTTACGGGGACACTGAAGCTTTCTTT
-	-	TRBV5-6	TRBJ1-2	CASSTGHPFYGYTF	TGTGCCAGCAGCACGGGACACCCCTTCTATGGCTACACCTTC
-	-	TRBV20-1	TRBJ1-1	CSAPKAFF	TGCAGTGCTCCTAAAGCTTTCTTT
TRBD2	-	TRBV18	TRBJ2-3	CASSAVGQHSGSREDTQYF	TGTGCCAGCTCAGCAGTAGGACAACATAGCGGGAGTAGGGAGGATACGCAGTATTTT
TRBD1	-	TRBV30	TRBJ2-7	CAWAPWGQGNYEQYF	TGTGCCTGGGCCCCATGGGGACAGGGGAACTACGAGCAGTACTTC
TRBD2	-	TRBV20-1	TRBJ2-1	CSASGGLAGASSYNEQFF	TGCAGTGCTAGTGGGGGACTAGCGGGAGCAAGCTCCTACAATGAGCAGTTCTTC
TRBD2	-	TRBV5-1	TRBJ2-7	CASSPLAGAPYEQYF	TGCGCCAGCAGCCCATTAGCGGGGGCCCCCTACGAGCAGTACTTC
-	-	TRBV7-9	TRBJ1-1	CASSLPGAANTEAFF	TGTGCCAGCAGCTTACCAGGGGCGGCGAACACTGAAGCTTTCTTT
TRBD2	-	TRBV24-1	TRBJ2-1	CATSDRTSGSDEQFF	TGTGCCACCAGTGATCGGACTAGCGGGAGTGATGAGCAGTTCTTC
TRBD2	-	TRBV27	TRBJ2-3	CASSLYPSGRTDTQYF	TGTGCCAGCAGTTTATACCCCAGCGGGAGAACAGATACGCAGTATTTT
-	-	TRBV5-1	TRBJ2-6	CASSLGEAPPSGANVLTF	TGCGCCAGCAGCTTGGGGGAGGCACCACCGTCCGGGGCCAACGTCCTGACTTTC
-	-	TRBV27	TRBJ2-5	CASSAKGLETQYF	TGTGCCAGCAGTGCCAAGGGGTTGGAGACCCAGTACTTC